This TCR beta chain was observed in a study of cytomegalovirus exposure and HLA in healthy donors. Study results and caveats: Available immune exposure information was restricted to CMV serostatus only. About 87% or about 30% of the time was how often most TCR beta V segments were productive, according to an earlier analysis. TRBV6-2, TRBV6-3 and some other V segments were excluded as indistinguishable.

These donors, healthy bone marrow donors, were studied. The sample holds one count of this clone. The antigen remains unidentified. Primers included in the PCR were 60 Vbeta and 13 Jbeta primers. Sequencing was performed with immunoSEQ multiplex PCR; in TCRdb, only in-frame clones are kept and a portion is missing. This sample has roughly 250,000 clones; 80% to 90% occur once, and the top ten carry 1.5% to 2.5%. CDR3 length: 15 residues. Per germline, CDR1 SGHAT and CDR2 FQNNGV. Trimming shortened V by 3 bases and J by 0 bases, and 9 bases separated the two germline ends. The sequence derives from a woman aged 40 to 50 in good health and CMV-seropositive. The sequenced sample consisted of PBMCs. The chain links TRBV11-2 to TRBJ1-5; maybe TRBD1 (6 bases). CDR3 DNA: TGTGCCAGCAGCTTGGGACATTATAGCAATCAGCCCCAGCATTTT. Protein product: CASSLGHYSNQPQHF.